The clone carrying this TCR beta chain showed up just once. Its target is unknown. The germline gives CDR1 SNHLY, CDR2 FYNNEI. The CDR3 is 16 amino acids. The V gene end was trimmed by 8 bases and the J gene end by 2 bases; junction bases not matched to a gene: 8. The data were taken from a study of cytomegalovirus exposure and HLA in healthy donors. Study results and limitations: Specificity of a few CMV-associated chains for CMV antigens was verified in vitro. Reportedly, cytomegalovirus status was diagnosed with high sensitivity and specificity.

Using immunoSEQ multiplex PCR, the repertoire was profiled, and TCRdb retains in-frame clones only, with some absent. The data hold some 140,000 clones, with roughly 84% observed a single time. The sample was PBMCs. The rearrangement links TRBV2 to TRBJ2-3; 12 positions agree with TRBD1. This receptor was identified in a human donor in good health. The CDR3 DNA follows: TGTGCCAGCTCCGGGACAGGGGGCGATACCACAGATACGCAGTATTTT. It specifies CASSGTGGDTTDTQYF.